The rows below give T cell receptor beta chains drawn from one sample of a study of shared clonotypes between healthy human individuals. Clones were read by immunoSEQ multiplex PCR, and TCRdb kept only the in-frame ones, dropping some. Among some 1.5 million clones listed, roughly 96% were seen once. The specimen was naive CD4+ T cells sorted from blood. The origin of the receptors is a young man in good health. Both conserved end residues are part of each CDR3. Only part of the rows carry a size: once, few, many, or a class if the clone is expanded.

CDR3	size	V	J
CASSTLAGRTSSYNEQFF	.	TRBV9	TRBJ2-1
CASSRPSSGVDEQYF	.	TRBV19	TRBJ2-7
CASSNLGLAGVPPHEQYF	.	TRBV19	TRBJ2-7
CAISERGEETQYF	.	TRBV10-3	TRBJ2-5
CASSQRDRGNEQFF	.	TRBV5-1	TRBJ2-1
CASRLAEMMGTQYF	.	TRBV5-1	TRBJ2-3
CASSYGLGPYEQYF	few	TRBV6-6	TRBJ2-7
CASSPDANYGYTF	.	TRBV18	TRBJ1-2
CASSLPGQGSYEQYF	once	TRBV5-1	TRBJ2-7
CASSIDTRDYEQYF	.	TRBV19	TRBJ2-7